The rows below give T cell receptor beta chains drawn from one sample of a study of beta chain features in type 1 diabetes. Data came from immunoSEQ multiplex PCR; TCRdb stores just in-frame clones and leaves some out. The data contain about 300,000 clones, about 7.8% of them singletons. Sequenced input: central memory CD4+ T cells from blood. These receptor sequences come from a woman aged 18-35 years in good health. Each CDR3 is given with its conserved first and last residue. The order of the fields is J gene, V gene, clone size, D gene, CDR3 protein, CDR3 DNA. A D gene is named only where the DNA matches it firmly. For some rows the clone size is stated as once, few or many, or as a class when expanded; others skip it.

>TRBJ2-3|TRBV9|.|.
CASSVEVESALDTQYF
TGTGCCAGCAGCGTAGAGGTCGAATCCGCTCTAGATACGCAGTATTTT
>TRBJ2-7|TRBV7-2|.|.
CASSLARTEQYF
TGTGCCAGCAGCTTGGCTCGGACCGAGCAGTACTTC
>TRBJ1-5|TRBV2|.|.
CASSGQAGNQPQHF
TGTGCCAGCAGTGGGCAGGCGGGGAATCAGCCCCAGCATTTT
>TRBJ2-2|TRBV7-3|many|.
CASSFLPTGELFF
TGTGCCAGCAGCTTTTTACCCACCGGGGAGCTGTTTTTT
>TRBJ1-2|TRBV9|.|TRBD1
CASSSGGDWSHGYTF
TGTGCCAGCAGCTCAGGGGGGGACTGGAGTCATGGCTACACCTTC
>TRBJ2-3|TRBV5-6|few|.
CASREQAPDTQYF
TGTGCCAGCCGGGAGCAGGCCCCAGATACGCAGTATTTT
>TRBJ1-5|TRBV27|few|TRBD1
CASSLSTGAAQPQHF
TGTGCCAGCAGTTTATCGACAGGGGCGGCTCAGCCCCAGCATTTT
>TRBJ1-1|TRBV19|.|.
CATNMGIEDTEAFF
TGTGCCACCAACATGGGGATCGAGGACACTGAAGCTTTCTTT
>TRBJ2-3|TRBV9|.|TRBD1
CASSGDRGPGWVTQYF
TGTGCCAGCAGCGGAGACAGGGGCCCCGGTTGGGTGACGCAGTATTTT
>TRBJ2-7|TRBV4-3|.|.
CASSQEPSSYEQYF
TGCGCCAGCAGCCAAGAGCCCAGCAGCTACGAGCAGTACTTC
>TRBJ2-7|TRBV15|.|.
CATSRDSGGLGSYEQYF
TGTGCCACCAGCAGAGATTCCGGGGGGCTAGGGTCCTACGAGCAGTACTTC
>TRBJ2-7|TRBV6-6|.|TRBD2
CASSAGTSGSTHEQYF
TGTGCCAGCAGTGCCGGGACTAGCGGGAGTACCCACGAGCAGTACTTC
>TRBJ1-1|TRBV29-1|.|TRBD1
CSAARQGNTEAFF
TGCAGCGCCGCCAGACAGGGGAACACTGAAGCTTTCTTT
>TRBJ1-2|TRBV11-2|few|.
CASSYPGGIDNYGYTF
TGTGCCAGCAGCTATCCCGGGGGGATAGATAACTATGGCTACACCTTC
>TRBJ2-1|TRBV11-2|many|.
CASSPSNNEQFF
TGTGCCAGCAGCCCCTCGAACAATGAGCAGTTCTTC
>TRBJ1-1|TRBV20-1|.|.
CSAKNTEAFF
TGCAGTGCTAAAAACACTGAAGCTTTCTTT
>TRBJ1-6|TRBV19|few|.
CASRVGRANSPLHF
TGTGCCAGTAGAGTGGGCAGAGCTAATTCACCCCTCCACTTT
>TRBJ2-5|TRBV5-1|few|TRBD2
CASTAGGPQETQYF
TGCGCCAGCACAGCGGGGGGGCCCCAAGAGACCCAGTACTTC
>TRBJ2-1|TRBV29-1|many|.
CSVGPGWGMSYNEQFF
TGCAGCGTTGGCCCTGGCTGGGGGATGTCCTACAATGAGCAGTTCTTC
>TRBJ1-5|TRBV6-5|.|TRBD1
CASGRQGYSNQPQHF
TGTGCCAGCGGACGACAGGGTTATAGCAATCAGCCCCAGCATTTT
>TRBJ2-1|TRBV11-3|.|TRBD1
CASSLEGGSRYNEQFF
TGTGCCAGCAGCTTAGAAGGGGGCTCCCGTTACAATGAGCAGTTCTTC
>TRBJ2-2|TRBV29-1|.|.
CSGTIQGYTGELFF
TGCAGCGGCACGATTCAGGGTTACACCGGGGAGCTGTTTTTT
>TRBJ1-3|TRBV27|few|.
CASSLPNREAGNTIYF
TGTGCCAGCAGTTTACCCAATCGGGAGGCTGGAAACACCATATATTTT
>TRBJ1-5|TRBV7-2|few|.
CASSVQGNQPQHF
TGTGCCAGCAGCGTACAGGGCAATCAGCCCCAGCATTTT
>TRBJ1-4|TRBV29-1|few|TRBD1
CSGGTGREKLFF
TGCAGCGGCGGGACAGGGCGCGAAAAACTGTTTTTT
>TRBJ2-4|TRBV2|many|TRBD2
CASRASGGAVAKNIQYF
TGTGCCAGCAGGGCTAGCGGGGGCGCCGTAGCCAAAAACATTCAGTACTTC
>TRBJ1-1|TRBV13|many|TRBD1
CASSDSRQGSTEAFF
TGTGCCAGCAGCGACAGTCGACAGGGGAGCACTGAAGCTTTCTTT
>TRBJ1-5|TRBV7-2|few|TRBD1
CASSPGTGKNQPQHF
TGTGCCAGCAGCCCAGGGACAGGCAAGAATCAGCCCCAGCATTTT
>TRBJ2-7|TRBV19|few|.
CASDSATYEQYF
TGTGCCAGTGACAGCGCCACCTACGAGCAGTACTTC
>TRBJ1-2|TRBV4-2|many|.
CASSQAVSLGYTF
TGTGCCAGCAGCCAAGCCGTGTCGTTAGGCTACACCTTC
>TRBJ1-1|TRBV19|few|.
CASSSGWGAFF
TGTGCCAGTAGTTCCGGCTGGGGAGCTTTCTTT
>TRBJ1-1|TRBV29-1|few|.
CSVSGIPAFF
TGCAGCGTTTCAGGGATCCCAGCTTTCTTT
>TRBJ1-1|TRBV5-1|.|TRBD1
CASTTTDRYEAFF
TGCGCCAGCACAACGACGGACAGGTATGAAGCTTTCTTT
>TRBJ2-1|TRBV18|few|TRBD1
CASSLTGGGDHEQFF
TGTGCCAGCTCACTAACAGGGGGCGGGGACCATGAGCAGTTCTTC
>TRBJ1-5|TRBV5-1|.|.
CASSSGQNQPQHF
TGCGCCAGCAGCTCCGGACAAAATCAGCCCCAGCATTTT
>TRBJ1-4|TRBV29-1|few|.
CSVEDNGEKLFF
TGCAGCGTTGAAGACAACGGGGAAAAACTGTTTTTT
>TRBJ2-5|TRBV5-1|few|TRBD2
CASSEGTSGVETQYF
TGCGCCAGCAGCGAGGGGACTAGCGGGGTTGAGACCCAGTACTTC
>TRBJ1-1|TRBV5-1|.|TRBD1
CASSRDSGGTEAFF
TGCGCCAGCAGCCGAGACTCAGGGGGCACTGAAGCTTTCTTT